This TCR beta chain was recovered during a study of T cells after yellow fever vaccination. A single record per CDR3 protein comes from TCRdb applying MiXCR to the 5' RACE reads. The sample consists of hundreds of thousands of distinct CDR3 sequences, about 13% of them appearing once. The clonotype was recovered from a man aged 30 to 39 who received the YFV17D yellow fever vaccine. Sample: PBMCs, taken on the day of the yellow fever booster vaccination.

CDR3 nucleotide sequence: TGTGCCAGCAGCTCCACGTTCCGGGGGAAAAAGTCCTACGAGCAGTACTTC. Protein product: CASSSTFRGKKSYEQYF. The rearrangement joins TRBV11-2 to TRBJ2-7; D possibly corresponds to TRBD2 (6 bases). The V end was cut by 4 bases, the J end by 1 base, with 20 bases between. Germline CDR1 reads SGHAT; CDR2 reads FQNNGV. CDR3 length: 17 amino acids.